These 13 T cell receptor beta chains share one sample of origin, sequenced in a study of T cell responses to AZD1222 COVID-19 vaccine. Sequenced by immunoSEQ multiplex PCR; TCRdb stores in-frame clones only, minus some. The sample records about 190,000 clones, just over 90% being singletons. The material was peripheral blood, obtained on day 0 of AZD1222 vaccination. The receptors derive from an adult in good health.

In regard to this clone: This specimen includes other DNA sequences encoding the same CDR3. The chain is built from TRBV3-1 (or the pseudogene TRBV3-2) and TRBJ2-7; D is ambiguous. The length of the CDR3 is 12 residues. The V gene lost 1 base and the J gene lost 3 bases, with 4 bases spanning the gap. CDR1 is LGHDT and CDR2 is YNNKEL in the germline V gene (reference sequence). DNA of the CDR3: TGTGCCAGCAGCCAAGCCGGCTACGAGCAGTACTTC. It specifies CASSQAGYEQYF.

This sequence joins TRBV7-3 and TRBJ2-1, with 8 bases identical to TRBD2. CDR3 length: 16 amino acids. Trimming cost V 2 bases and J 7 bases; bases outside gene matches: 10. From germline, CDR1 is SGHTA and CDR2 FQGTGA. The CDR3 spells CASSLGVPGTRNEQFF. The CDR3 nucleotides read TGTGCCAGCAGCTTAGGGGTTCCGGGGACTAGAAATGAGCAGTTCTTC.

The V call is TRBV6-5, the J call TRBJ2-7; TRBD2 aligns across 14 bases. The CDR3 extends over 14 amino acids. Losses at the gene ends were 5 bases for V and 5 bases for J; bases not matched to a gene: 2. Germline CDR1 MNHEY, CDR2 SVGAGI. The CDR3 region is CASSRLAGGHEQYF. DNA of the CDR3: TGTGCCAGCAGTCGACTAGCGGGAGGGCACGAGCAGTACTTC.

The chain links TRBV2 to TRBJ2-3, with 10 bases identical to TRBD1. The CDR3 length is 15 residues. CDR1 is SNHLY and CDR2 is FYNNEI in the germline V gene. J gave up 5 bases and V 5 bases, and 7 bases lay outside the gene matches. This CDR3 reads CASSPRQGALDTQYF. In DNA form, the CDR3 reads TGTGCCAGCAGTCCGAGACAGGGGGCATTAGATACGCAGTATTTT.

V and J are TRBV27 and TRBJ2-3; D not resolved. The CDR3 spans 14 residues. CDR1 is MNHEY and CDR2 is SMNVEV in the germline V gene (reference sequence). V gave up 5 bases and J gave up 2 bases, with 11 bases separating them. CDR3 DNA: TGTGCCAGCAGTACTTCCCGACCCACAGATACGCAGTATTTT. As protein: CASSTSRPTDTQYF.

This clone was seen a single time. The CDR3 DNA reads TGTGCCAGCAGCTACAGACAGATCCAAGAGACCCAGTACTTC. Encoded protein: CASSYRQIQETQYF. The chain links TRBV28 to TRBJ2-5; D is perhaps TRBD1 (5 bases). Per germline, CDR1 MDHEN and CDR2 SYDVKM. Trimming took off 6 bases at V and 1 base at J, with 12 bases between the two ends. CDR3 length: 14 amino acids.

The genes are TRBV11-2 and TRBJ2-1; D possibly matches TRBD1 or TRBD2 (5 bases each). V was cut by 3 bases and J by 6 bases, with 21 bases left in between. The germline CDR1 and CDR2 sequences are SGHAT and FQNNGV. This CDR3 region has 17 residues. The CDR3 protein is CASSFWGTATVRNEQFF. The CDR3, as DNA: TGTGCCAGCAGCTTCTGGGGGACGGCTACTGTCCGCAATGAGCAGTTCTTC. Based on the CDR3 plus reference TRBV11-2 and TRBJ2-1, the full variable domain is EAGVAQSPRYKIIEKRQSVAFWCNPISGHATLYWYQQILGQGPKLLIQFQNNGVVDDSQLPKDRFSAERLKGVDSTLKIQPAKLEDSAVYLCASSFWGTATVRNEQFFGPGTRLTVL.

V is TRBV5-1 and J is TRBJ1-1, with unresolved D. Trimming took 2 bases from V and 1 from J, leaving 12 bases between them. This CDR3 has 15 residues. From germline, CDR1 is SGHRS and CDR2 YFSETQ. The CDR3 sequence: CASSFMRWENTEAFF. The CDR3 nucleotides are TGCGCCAGCAGCTTTATGAGGTGGGAGAACACTGAAGCTTTCTTT.

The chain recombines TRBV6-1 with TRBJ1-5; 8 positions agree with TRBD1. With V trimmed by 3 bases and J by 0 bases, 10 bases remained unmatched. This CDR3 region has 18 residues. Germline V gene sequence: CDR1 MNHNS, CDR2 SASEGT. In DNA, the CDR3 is TGTGCCAGCAGTGACCTGAGGACAGGGACTGTTAGCAATCAGCCCCAGCATTTT. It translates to CASSDLRTGTVSNQPQHF.

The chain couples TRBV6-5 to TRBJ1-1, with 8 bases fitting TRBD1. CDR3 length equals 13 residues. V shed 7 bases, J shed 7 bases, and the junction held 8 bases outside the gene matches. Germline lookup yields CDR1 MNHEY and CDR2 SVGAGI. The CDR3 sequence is CASNRGGPFEAFF. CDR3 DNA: TGTGCCAGCAACAGGGGGGGACCGTTTGAAGCTTTCTTT.

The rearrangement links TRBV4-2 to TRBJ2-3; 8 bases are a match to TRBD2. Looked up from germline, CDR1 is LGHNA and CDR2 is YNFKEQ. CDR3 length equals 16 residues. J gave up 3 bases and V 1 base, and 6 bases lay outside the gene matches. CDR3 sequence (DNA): TGTGCCAGCAGCCAAGTAGCGGGAAGGTCGACAGATACGCAGTATTTT. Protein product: CASSQVAGRSTDTQYF.

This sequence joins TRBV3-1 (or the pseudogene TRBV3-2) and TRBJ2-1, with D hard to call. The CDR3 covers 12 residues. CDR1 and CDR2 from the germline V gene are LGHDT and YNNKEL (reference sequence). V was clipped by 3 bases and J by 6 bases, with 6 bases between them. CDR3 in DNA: TGTGCCAGCAGCCACTACAGCAATGAGCAGTTCTTC. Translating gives CASSHYSNEQFF.

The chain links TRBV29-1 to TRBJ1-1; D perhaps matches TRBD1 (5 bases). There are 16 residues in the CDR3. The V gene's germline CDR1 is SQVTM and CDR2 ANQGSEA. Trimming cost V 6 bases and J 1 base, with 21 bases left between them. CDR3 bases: TGCAGCGTGGCAAATGGACACGCCGTTAGGAACACTGAAGCTTTCTTT. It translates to CSVANGHAVRNTEAFF. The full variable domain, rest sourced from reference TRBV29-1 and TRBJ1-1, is SAVISQKPSRDICQRGTSLTIQCQVDSQVTMMFWYRQQPGQSLTLIATANQGSEATYESGFVIDKFPISRPNLTFSTLTVSNMSPEDSSIYLCSVANGHAVRNTEAFFGQGTRLTVV.